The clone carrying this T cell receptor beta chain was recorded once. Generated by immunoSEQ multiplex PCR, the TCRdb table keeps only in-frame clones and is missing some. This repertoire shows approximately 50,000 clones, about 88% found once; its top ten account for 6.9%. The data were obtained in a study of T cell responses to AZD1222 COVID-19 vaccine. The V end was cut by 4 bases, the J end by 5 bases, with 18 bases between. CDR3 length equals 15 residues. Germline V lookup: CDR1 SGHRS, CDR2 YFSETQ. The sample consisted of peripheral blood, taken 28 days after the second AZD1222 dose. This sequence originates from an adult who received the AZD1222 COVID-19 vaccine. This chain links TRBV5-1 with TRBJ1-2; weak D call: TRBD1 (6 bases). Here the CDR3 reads CASSAQPGQQYGYTF. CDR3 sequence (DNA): TGCGCCAGCAGCGCACAACCGGGACAACAGTATGGCTACACCTTC.